The next 31 T cell receptor beta chains were all read from a single sample in a study of blood T cells in healthy people across ages. Next came a second PCR, run for about 7 to 12 cycles, which used a sample-barcoded 5' primer along with a J-beta primer mix. TCRdb redid the calling of the 5' RACE reads with MiXCR, one entry per CDR3 protein. This table holds 1.5 million or so distinct CDR3 sequences, approximately 40% found once. Sequencing was performed on blood. The receptors stem from a woman between 18 and 29 years old in good health.

There are a few counts of this clonotype. The chain links TRBV12-3 or TRBV12-4 to TRBJ1-5; no definite D call. The CDR3 runs to 12 residues. Between the trimmed V and J ends, which lost 7 bases and 2 bases, there was a span of 6 bases. The CDR3, as DNA: TGTGCCAGCAACGACGGCAATCAGCCCCAGCATTTT. Protein: CASNDGNQPQHF.

The chain carries TRBV5-1 and TRBJ2-1, with D possibly being TRBD2 (5 bases). This CDR3 spans 15 amino acids. Germline lookup yields CDR1 SGHRS and CDR2 YFSETQ. Trimming shortened V by 1 base and J by 0 bases, and 8 bases separated the two germline ends. The CDR3 nucleotides read TGCGCCAGCAGCTTGATAGGGAGCTCCTACAATGAGCAGTTCTTC. Protein: CASSLIGSSYNEQFF.

The rearrangement uses TRBV20-1 and TRBJ2-2; D uncertain. The germline gives CDR1 DFQATT, CDR2 SNEGSKA (reference sequence). Trimming took 1 base from V and 0 from J, leaving 9 bases between them. The CDR3 extends over 15 amino acids. DNA of the CDR3: TGCAGTGCTAGAGGCTATGGGACGAACACCGGGGAGCTGTTTTTT. Its protein is CSARGYGTNTGELFF.

The chain carries TRBV20-1 and TRBJ2-5; TRBD2 agrees at 13 bases. Germline CDR1 is DFQATT and CDR2 is SNEGSKA (reference sequence). This CDR3 has 16 amino acids. J was trimmed by 11 bases and V by 4 bases; bases with no gene match: 16. The CDR3 region is CSATQWTSGGYNEQYF. The CDR3 DNA reads TGCAGTGCTACACAGTGGACTAGCGGGGGATACAATGAGCAGTACTTC.

This chain joins TRBV5-6 and TRBJ1-2; D is uncertain. Trimming took 3 bases from V and 8 from J, leaving 14 bases between them. Germline V lookup: CDR1 SGHDT, CDR2 YYEEEE. The CDR3 extends over 13 amino acids. CDR3 region: CASSSRAPGGYTF. The DNA of the CDR3 is TGTGCCAGCAGCTCCCGGGCCCCCGGCGGCTACACCTTC.

This chain connects TRBV27 to TRBJ2-7, with 10 bases aligning to TRBD2. This CDR3 is 15 amino acids long. CDR1 is MNHEY, CDR2 SMNVEV, per germline (reference sequence). V lost 4 bases to trimming and J lost 5 bases; unmatched junction nucleotides: 8. CDR3 amino acids: CASSWLAGAQNEQYF. The CDR3 DNA reads TGTGCCAGCAGTTGGCTAGCGGGGGCTCAAAACGAGCAGTACTTC.

This clonotype was counted between two and nine times. The V call is TRBV28, the J call TRBJ2-4, with a weak D call TRBD1 (6 bases). The CDR3 consists of 15 residues. Germline lookup yields CDR1 MDHEN and CDR2 SYDVKM. V was clipped by 5 bases and J by 4 bases, with 15 bases between them. CDR3 DNA: TGTGCCAGCAGTAAACAGGGTTCTTTGAAAAACATTCAGTACTTC. It codes for CASSKQGSLKNIQYF.

This chain joins TRBV6-1 and TRBJ2-7; TRBD1 agrees at 8 bases. The length of the CDR3 is 15 residues. V lost 2 bases, J lost 4 bases, and 7 bases stayed unmatched. Germline CDR1 is MNHNS and CDR2 is SASEGT. CDR3 loop: CASSEWAGGLYEQYF. As DNA, the CDR3 is TGTGCCAGCAGTGAATGGGCAGGGGGCTTATACGAGCAGTACTTC.

This clonotype was counted only a few times. V gene TRBV2 combines with J gene TRBJ2-5; D unclear. Trimming pared 4 bases from V and 1 base from J, leaving 13 bases between. The CDR3 has 15 residues. CDR1 SNHLY and CDR2 FYNNEI come from the germline V gene. Written as DNA, the CDR3 is TGTGCCAGCAGTGTCCCCCGTATCCTCCAAGAGACCCAGTACTTC. Amino acid sequence: CASSVPRILQETQYF.

This clonotype was seen only a few times. The V gene is TRBV29-1, the J gene TRBJ1-2, with D perhaps matching TRBD1 (5 bases). The CDR3 has 11 residues. V lost 7 bases and J 6 bases, leaving 12 bases between the germline ends. CDR1 is SQVTM and CDR2 is ANQGSEA in the germline V gene. The CDR3 region is CSAPREHGYTF. In DNA, the CDR3 is TGCAGCGCCCCCAGGGAGCATGGCTACACCTTC.

The J gene is TRBJ2-2, the V gene TRBV10-3, with 10 bases identical to TRBD1. V gave up 7 bases and J gave up 4 bases; unmatched junction bases: 3. The CDR3 covers 14 residues. Germline CDR1 ENHRY, CDR2 SYGVKD. DNA for the CDR3: TGTGCCATCATGGGACAGGGGTCCACCGGGGAGCTGTTTTTT. This sequence encodes CAIMGQGSTGELFF.

This clonotype was observed a few times. The CDR3 sequence: CASSQPPQGGTGELFF. The CDR3 coding sequence is TGTGCCAGCAGCCAGCCCCCACAGGGGGGGACCGGGGAGCTGTTTTTT. The rearrangement joins TRBV7-8 to TRBJ2-2, with D possibly matching TRBD1 (8 bases). The V gene's germline CDR1 is SGHVS and CDR2 FQNEAQ. V dropped 5 bases and J dropped 5 bases, with 18 bases sitting between them. The CDR3 is 16 residues long.

This chain uses TRBV15 with TRBJ1-2, with D unresolved. Trimming stripped 4 bases from V and 1 base from J, with 7 bases between. The V gene's germline CDR1 is LNHNV and CDR2 YYDKDF (reference sequence). The CDR3 loop spans 13 amino acids. The CDR3 reads CATSIGSNYGYTF. CDR3 DNA sequence: TGTGCCACCAGCATCGGGAGTAACTATGGCTACACCTTC. The full variable domain, in which reference TRBV15 and TRBJ1-2 provide the parts outside the CDR3, is DAMVIQNPRYQVTQFGKPVTLSCSQTLNHNVMYWYQQKSSQAPKLLFHYYDKDFNNEADTPDNFQSRRPNTSFCFLDIRSPGLGDTAMYLCATSIGSNYGYTFGSGTRLTVV.

The rearrangement uses TRBV6-2 or TRBV6-3 and TRBJ2-1, with D uncertain. TRBJ2-7 explains the end of the DNA better; the J call may be wrong. Germline loops: CDR1 MNHEY, CDR2 SVGEGT. The CDR3 is 12 residues long. CDR3 sequence: CASTDLYNEQYF. CDR3 coding DNA: TGTGCCAGCACCGACTTGTACAATGAGCAGTACTTC.

In this sample, this clonotype turned up a few times. V and J are TRBV3-1 and TRBJ2-3; D perhaps matches TRBD2 (5 bases). The V end was cut by 4 bases, the J end by 8 bases, with 10 bases between. This CDR3 region has 12 residues. CDR1 and CDR2 from the germline V gene are LGHDT and YNNKEL (reference sequence). The CDR3 spells CASSPWAGTQYF. Written as DNA, the CDR3 is TGTGCCAGCAGCCCTTGGGCGGGTACGCAGTATTTT.

This clonotype has just a few counts. V gene TRBV6-5 combines with J gene TRBJ2-5, with 12 positions matching TRBD2. Per the germline V gene, CDR1 is MNHEY and CDR2 is SVGAGI. The CDR3 sequence is 16 residues long. J was trimmed by 0 bases and V by 7 bases; bases with no gene match: 6. CDR3 in DNA: TGTGCCAGCAAACTAGCGGGGGGCAAGTACCAAGAGACCCAGTACTTC. It is translated as CASKLAGGKYQETQYF.

The chain employs TRBV2 and TRBJ2-3, with D possibly TRBD1 on 6 matching bases. CDR3 size: 14 residues. Trimming took off 6 bases at V and 5 bases at J, with 15 bases between the two ends. CDR1 and CDR2 from the germline V gene are SNHLY and FYNNEI. This chain's CDR3 is CASRERQVQDTQYF. The CDR3 coding sequence is TGTGCCAGCAGGGAGAGACAGGTTCAAGATACGCAGTATTTT.

This rearrangement joins TRBV20-1 to TRBJ2-7; D might be TRBD2 (6 bases). The CDR3 is made up of 13 amino acids. Per germline, CDR1 DFQATT and CDR2 SNEGSKA (reference sequence). V dropped 6 bases and J dropped 3 bases, with 15 bases sitting between them. The CDR3 loop reads CSAPGTQVYEQYF. As DNA, the CDR3 is TGCAGTGCCCCGGGGACTCAGGTCTACGAGCAGTACTTC.

This clonotype has just a few counts. J is TRBJ2-1 and V is TRBV27, with unresolved D. This CDR3 spans 13 amino acids. Trimming cost V 0 bases and J 10 bases, with 10 bases left between them. The germline CDR1 and CDR2 sequences are MNHEY and SMNVEV (reference sequence). Here the CDR3 DNA reads TGTGCCAGCAGTTTATCCCCCCCGAGGGAGCAGTTCTTC. This encodes CASSLSPPREQFF.

The rearrangement joins TRBV12-3 or TRBV12-4 to TRBJ2-7, with TRBD2 matching 7 bases. The DNA end is more similar to TRBJ2-5, so the J call may be wrong. The CDR3 has 14 amino acids. The CDR3 loop reads CASSPVAGDETQYF. CDR3 sequence (DNA): TGTGCCAGCAGTCCCGTGGCGGGGGATGAGACCCAGTACTTC.

The J gene is TRBJ2-1, the V gene TRBV7-9, with 12 bases lining up with TRBD2. From germline, CDR1 is SEHNR and CDR2 FQNEAQ (reference sequence). The CDR3 contains 14 residues. Trimming removed 5 bases from V and 10 bases from J; junction bases left unmatched: 6. Here the CDR3 DNA reads TGTGCCAGCAGCCGACTAGCGGGAGTAGAAGAGCAGTTCTTC. Translated: CASSRLAGVEEQFF.

The chain employs TRBV27 and TRBJ1-1; D remains ambiguous. Trimming took 3 bases from V and 1 from J, leaving 12 bases between them. CDR1 is MNHEY and CDR2 is SMNVEV in the germline V gene (reference sequence). CDR3 size: 15 residues. The chain's CDR3 is CASSFSGIGNTEAFF. CDR3 coding DNA: TGTGCCAGCAGTTTCTCCGGGATCGGGAACACTGAAGCTTTCTTT.

The sample holds a few counts of this clonotype. The CDR3 nucleotides are TGTGCCAGCTCACCCACGACAGTCAACACCGGGGAGCTGTTTTTT. This translates into CASSPTTVNTGELFF. V usage is TRBV18 and J usage is TRBJ2-2; TRBD1 might be the D (5 bases). This CDR3 is built from 15 residues. V dropped 3 bases and J dropped 2 bases, with 10 bases sitting between them. From germline, CDR1 is KGHSH and CDR2 LQKENI.

Comments on this clonotype: A clone one base away is much larger, so this may be a read error. This rearrangement joins TRBV7-2 to TRBJ2-5, with a tentative D call TRBD2 (6 bases). The germline CDR1 and CDR2 sequences are SGHTA and FQGNSA. The CDR3 has 17 amino acids. V was clipped by 0 bases and J by 11 bases, with 25 bases between them. CDR3 region: CASSLAGSVGPGNEQYF. The CDR3 nucleotides read TGTGCCAGCAGCTTAGCCGGGAGTGTAGGGCCTGGCAATGAGCAGTACTTC. Looking up the rest from reference TRBV7-2 and TRBJ2-5 gives the full variable domain: GAGVSQSPSNKVTEKGKDVELRCDPISGHTALYWYRQSLGQGLEFLIYFQGNSAPDKSGLPSDRFSAERTGGSVSTLTIQRTQQEDSAVYLCASSLAGSVGPGNEQYFGPGTRLLVL.

This sequence joins TRBV9 and TRBJ2-5, with a tentative D call TRBD1 (5 bases). The J call may be mistaken, given a closer DNA end match to TRBJ2-7. The length of the CDR3 is 14 residues. CDR1 SGDLS and CDR2 YYNGEE come from the germline V gene. The DNA of the CDR3 is TGTGCCAGCAGCGTATCGGCGTCAGGGAACGAGCAGTACTTC. It codes for CASSVSASGNEQYF.

V usage is TRBV6-6 and J usage is TRBJ2-7, with TRBD1 identical over 9 bases. The germline V gene has CDR1 MNHNY and CDR2 SVGAGI (reference sequence). V trimming: 10 bases; J trimming: 1 base; junction bases outside the gene matches: 8. The CDR3 consists of 14 residues. The CDR3 DNA sequence: TGTGCCACCCCGGGACAGGGCCAGTCCTACGAGCAGTACTTC. Translating it yields CATPGQGQSYEQYF.

CDR3 nucleotide sequence: TGCGCCAGCAGCTTGTCGTTGGAGGCCTTCTATGGCTACACCTTC. It codes for CASSLSLEAFYGYTF. The chain employs TRBV5-1 and TRBJ1-2; D is ambiguous. Trimming removed 1 base from V and 4 bases from J, with 14 bases in between. This CDR3 is built from 15 residues. The V gene's germline CDR1 is SGHRS and CDR2 YFSETQ.

This clonotype showed up just a few times. V gene TRBV27 combines with J gene TRBJ2-3; D may correspond to TRBD1 or TRBD2 (5 bases each). Germline assignment: CDR1 MNHEY and CDR2 SMNVEV (reference sequence). This CDR3 is built from 17 residues. V was shortened by 8 bases and J by 2 bases, with 23 bases between the two germline ends. The CDR3, as DNA: TGTGCCAGCCCCCGGATACCCCAAGAGGGGACCACAGATACGCAGTATTTT. It is translated as CASPRIPQEGTTDTQYF.

The chain combines TRBV27 with TRBJ1-1, with 7 bases matching TRBD1. The CDR3 is made up of 15 amino acids. Trimming at V came to 6 bases and at J to 0 bases, leaving 7 bases not matched to a gene. The germline CDR1 and CDR2 sequences are MNHEY and SMNVEV (reference sequence). CDR3 sequence: CASSSGTVMNTEAFF. The CDR3 DNA is TGTGCCAGCAGCTCCGGGACAGTCATGAACACTGAAGCTTTCTTT.

V usage is TRBV20-1 and J usage is TRBJ2-3, with a tentative D call TRBD2 (5 bases). The CDR3 spans 13 residues. V was clipped by 7 bases and J by 1 base, with 12 bases between them. In germline, CDR1 is DFQATT, CDR2 SNEGSKA (reference sequence). CDR3 nucleotides: TGCAGTGTTACGGACTTACGCACAGATACGCAGTATTTT. Translation: CSVTDLRTDTQYF.

This clonotype was recorded a few times. This chain uses TRBV2 with TRBJ1-4, with 9 bases lining up with TRBD1. The V gene end was trimmed by 6 bases and the J gene end by 5 bases; junction bases not matched to a gene: 7. The germline V gene encodes CDR1 SNHLY and CDR2 FYNNEI. The CDR3 consists of 15 residues. CDR3 sequence (DNA): TGTGCCAGCAGGGGGGACAGGGCGGGAAATGAAAAACTGTTTTTT. It specifies CASRGDRAGNEKLFF. Drawing the rest from reference TRBV2 and TRBJ1-4, the complete variable domain is EPEVTQTPSHQVTQMGQEVILRCVPISNHLYFYWYRQILGQKVEFLVSFYNNEISEKSEIFDDQFSVERPDGSNFTLKIRSTKLEDSAMYFCASRGDRAGNEKLFFGSGTQLSVL.